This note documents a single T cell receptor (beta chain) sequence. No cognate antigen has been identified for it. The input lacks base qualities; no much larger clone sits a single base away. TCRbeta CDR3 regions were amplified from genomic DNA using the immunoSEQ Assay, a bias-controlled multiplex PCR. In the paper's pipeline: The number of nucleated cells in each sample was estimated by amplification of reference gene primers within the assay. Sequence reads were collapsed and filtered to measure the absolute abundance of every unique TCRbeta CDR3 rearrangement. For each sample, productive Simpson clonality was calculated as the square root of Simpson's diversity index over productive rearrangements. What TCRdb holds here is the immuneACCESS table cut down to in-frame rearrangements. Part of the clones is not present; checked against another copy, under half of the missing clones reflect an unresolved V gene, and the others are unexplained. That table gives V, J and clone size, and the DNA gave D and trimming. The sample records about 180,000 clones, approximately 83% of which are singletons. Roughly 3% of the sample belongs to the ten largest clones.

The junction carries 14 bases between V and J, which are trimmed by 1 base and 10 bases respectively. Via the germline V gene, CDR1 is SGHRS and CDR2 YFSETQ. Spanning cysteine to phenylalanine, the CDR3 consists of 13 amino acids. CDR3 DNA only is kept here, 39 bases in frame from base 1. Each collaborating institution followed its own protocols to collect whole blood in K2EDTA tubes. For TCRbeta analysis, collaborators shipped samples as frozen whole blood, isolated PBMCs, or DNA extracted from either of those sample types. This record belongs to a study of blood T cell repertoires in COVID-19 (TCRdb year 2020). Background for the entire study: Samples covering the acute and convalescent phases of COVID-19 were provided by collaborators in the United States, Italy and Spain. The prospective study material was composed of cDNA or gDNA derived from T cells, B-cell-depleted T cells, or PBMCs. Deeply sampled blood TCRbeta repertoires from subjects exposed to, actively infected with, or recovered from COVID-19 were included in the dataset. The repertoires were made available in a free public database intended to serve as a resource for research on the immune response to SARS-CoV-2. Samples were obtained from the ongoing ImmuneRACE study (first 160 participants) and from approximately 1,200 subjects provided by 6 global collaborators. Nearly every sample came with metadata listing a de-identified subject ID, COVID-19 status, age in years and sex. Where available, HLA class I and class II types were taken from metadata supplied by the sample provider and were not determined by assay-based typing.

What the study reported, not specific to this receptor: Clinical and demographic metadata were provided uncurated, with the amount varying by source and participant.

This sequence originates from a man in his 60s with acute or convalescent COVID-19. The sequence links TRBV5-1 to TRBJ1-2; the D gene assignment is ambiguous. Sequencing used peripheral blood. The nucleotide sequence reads TGCGCCAGCAGCTTGTCACGGGAGGCGGACTACACCTTC. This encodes CASSLSREADYTF. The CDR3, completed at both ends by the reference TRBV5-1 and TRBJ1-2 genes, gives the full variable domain KAGVTQTPRYLIKTRGQQVTLSCSPISGHRSVSWYQQTPGQGLQFLFEYFSETQRNKGNFPGRFSGRQFSNSRSEMNVSTLELGDSALYLCASSLSREADYTFGSGTRLTVV.